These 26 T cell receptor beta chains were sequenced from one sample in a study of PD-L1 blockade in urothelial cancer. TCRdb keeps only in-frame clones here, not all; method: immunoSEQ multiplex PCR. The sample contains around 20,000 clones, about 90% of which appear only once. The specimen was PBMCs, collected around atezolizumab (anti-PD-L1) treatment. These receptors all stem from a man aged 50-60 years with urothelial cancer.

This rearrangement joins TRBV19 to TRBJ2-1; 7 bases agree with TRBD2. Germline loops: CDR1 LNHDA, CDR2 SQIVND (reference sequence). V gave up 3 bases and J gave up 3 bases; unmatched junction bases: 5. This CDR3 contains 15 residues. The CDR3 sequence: CASSITGRDYNEQFF. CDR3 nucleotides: TGTGCCAGTAGTATTACGGGGAGGGACTACAATGAGCAGTTCTTC.

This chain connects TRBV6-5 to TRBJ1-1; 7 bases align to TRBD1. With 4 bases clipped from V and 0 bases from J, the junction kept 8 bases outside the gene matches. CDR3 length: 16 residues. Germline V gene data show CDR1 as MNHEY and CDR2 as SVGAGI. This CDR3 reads CASSSIATGVNTEAFF. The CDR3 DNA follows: TGTGCCAGCAGTTCCATAGCCACAGGGGTGAACACTGAAGCTTTCTTT.

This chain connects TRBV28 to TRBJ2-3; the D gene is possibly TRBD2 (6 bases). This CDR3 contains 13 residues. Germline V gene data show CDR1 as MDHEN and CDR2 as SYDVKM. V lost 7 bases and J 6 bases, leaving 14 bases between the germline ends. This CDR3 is CASTAGPRDTQYF. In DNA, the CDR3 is TGTGCCAGCACCGCGGGACCCCGTGATACGCAGTATTTT.

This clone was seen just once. This CDR3 reads CASSTLAGGTYEQYF. The CDR3 DNA sequence: TGTGCCAGCAGTACCTTAGCGGGGGGGACATACGAGCAGTACTTC. The chain couples TRBV7-6 to TRBJ2-7; 11 bases line up with TRBD2. The CDR3 covers 15 residues. The V segment lost 6 bases and the J segment 4 bases; nucleotides outside the gene matches: 8. Germline CDR1 and CDR2: SGHVS and FNYEAQ.

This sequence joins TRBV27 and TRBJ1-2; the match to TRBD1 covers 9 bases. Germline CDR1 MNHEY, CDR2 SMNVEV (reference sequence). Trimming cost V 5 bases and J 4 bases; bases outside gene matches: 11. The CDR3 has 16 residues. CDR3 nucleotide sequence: TGTGCCAGCAGTCCCTTACAGGGGGCACCCTTCTATGGCTACACCTTC. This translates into CASSPLQGAPFYGYTF.

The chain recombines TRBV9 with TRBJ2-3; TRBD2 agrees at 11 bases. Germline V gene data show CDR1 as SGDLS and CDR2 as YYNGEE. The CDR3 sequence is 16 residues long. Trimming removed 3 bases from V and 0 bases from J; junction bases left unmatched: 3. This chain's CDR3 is CASSDRLAGSTDTQYF. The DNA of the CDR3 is TGTGCCAGCAGCGATAGACTAGCGGGAAGCACAGATACGCAGTATTTT.

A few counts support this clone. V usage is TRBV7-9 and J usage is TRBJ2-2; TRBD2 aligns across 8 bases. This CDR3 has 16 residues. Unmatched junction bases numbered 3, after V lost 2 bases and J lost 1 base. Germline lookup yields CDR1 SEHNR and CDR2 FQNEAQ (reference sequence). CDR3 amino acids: CASSLTLAGNTGELFF. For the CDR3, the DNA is TGTGCCAGCAGCTTAACCCTAGCGGGGAACACCGGGGAGCTGTTTTTT.

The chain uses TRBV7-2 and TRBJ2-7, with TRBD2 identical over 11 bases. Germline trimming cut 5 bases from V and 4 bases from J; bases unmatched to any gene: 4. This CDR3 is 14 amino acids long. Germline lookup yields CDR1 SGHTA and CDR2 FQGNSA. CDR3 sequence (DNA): TGTGCCAGCAGCCTGACTAGCGGGGCGTACGAGCAGTACTTC. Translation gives CASSLTSGAYEQYF.

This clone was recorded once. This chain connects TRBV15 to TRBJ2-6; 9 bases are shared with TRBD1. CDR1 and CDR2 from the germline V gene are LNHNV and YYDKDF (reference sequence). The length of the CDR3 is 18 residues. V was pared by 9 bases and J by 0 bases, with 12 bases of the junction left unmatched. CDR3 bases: TGTGCCACGACCGAGGGGGGACAGGGATACTCTGGGGCCAACGTCCTGACTTTC. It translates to CATTEGGQGYSGANVLTF.

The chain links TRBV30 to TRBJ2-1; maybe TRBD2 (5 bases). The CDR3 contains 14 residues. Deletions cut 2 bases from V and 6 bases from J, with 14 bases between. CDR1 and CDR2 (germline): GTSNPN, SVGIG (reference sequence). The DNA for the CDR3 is TGTGCCTGGAGTCCAAGTCTAGCAATCAATGAGCAGTTCTTC. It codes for CAWSPSLAINEQFF.

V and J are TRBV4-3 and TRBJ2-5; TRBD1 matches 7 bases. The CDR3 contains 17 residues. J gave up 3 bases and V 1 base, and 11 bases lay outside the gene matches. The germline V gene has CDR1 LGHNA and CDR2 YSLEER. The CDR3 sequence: CASSQGPRDRDKETQYF. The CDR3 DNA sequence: TGCGCCAGCAGCCAAGGCCCCCGGGACAGAGACAAAGAGACCCAGTACTTC.

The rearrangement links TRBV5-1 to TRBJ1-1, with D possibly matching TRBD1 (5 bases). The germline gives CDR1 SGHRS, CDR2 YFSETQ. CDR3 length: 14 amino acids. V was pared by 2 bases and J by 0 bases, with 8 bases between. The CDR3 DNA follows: TGCGCCAGCAGCTTCGACAGCCTGAACACTGAAGCTTTCTTT. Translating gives CASSFDSLNTEAFF.

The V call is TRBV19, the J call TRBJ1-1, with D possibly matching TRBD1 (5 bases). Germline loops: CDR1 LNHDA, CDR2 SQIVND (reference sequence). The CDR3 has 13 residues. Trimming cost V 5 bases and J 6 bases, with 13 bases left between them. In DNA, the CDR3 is TGTGCCAGTAGTTTCGGGGGATGGGCTGAAGCTTTCTTT. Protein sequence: CASSFGGWAEAFF. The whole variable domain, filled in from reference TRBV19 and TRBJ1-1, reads DGGITQSPKYLFRKEGQNVTLSCEQNLNHDAMYWYRQDPGQGLRLIYYSQIVNDFQKGDIAEGYSVSREKKESFPLTVTSAQKNPTAFYLCASSFGGWAEAFFGQGTRLTVV.

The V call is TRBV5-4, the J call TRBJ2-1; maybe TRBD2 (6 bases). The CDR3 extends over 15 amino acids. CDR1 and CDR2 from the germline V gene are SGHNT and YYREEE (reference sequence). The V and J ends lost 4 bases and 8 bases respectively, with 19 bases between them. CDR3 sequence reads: CASSGAKGGVDEQFF. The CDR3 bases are TGTGCCAGCAGCGGAGCCAAAGGAGGGGTGGATGAGCAGTTCTTC.

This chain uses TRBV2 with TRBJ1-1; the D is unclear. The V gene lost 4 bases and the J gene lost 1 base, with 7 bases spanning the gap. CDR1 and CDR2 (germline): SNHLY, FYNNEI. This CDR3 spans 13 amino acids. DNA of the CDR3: TGTGCCAGCAGTGCGGGTCGGAACACTGAAGCTTTCTTT. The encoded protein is CASSAGRNTEAFF.

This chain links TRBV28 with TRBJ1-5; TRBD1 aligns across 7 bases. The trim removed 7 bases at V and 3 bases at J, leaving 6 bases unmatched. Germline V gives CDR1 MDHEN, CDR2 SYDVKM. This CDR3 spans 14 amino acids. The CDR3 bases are TGTGCCAGCACCGGACAGGTTCTCAATCAGCCCCAGCATTTT. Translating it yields CASTGQVLNQPQHF.

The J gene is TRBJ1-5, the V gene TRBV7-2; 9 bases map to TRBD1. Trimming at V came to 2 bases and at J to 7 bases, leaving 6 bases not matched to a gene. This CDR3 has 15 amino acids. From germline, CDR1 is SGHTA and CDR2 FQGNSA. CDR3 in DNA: TGTGCCAGCAGCTTAAACAGGGGGCTGGGACAGCCCCAGCATTTT. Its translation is CASSLNRGLGQPQHF.

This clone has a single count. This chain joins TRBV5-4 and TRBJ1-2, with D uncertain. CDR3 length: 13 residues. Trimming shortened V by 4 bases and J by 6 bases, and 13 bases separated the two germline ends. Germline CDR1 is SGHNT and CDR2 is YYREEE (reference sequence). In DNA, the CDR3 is TGTGCCAGCAGCCCCCCCGGGGAGCATGGCTACACCTTC. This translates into CASSPPGEHGYTF. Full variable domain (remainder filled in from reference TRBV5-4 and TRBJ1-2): ETGVTQSPTHLIKTRGQQVTLRCSSQSGHNTVSWYQQALGQGPQFIFQYYREEENGRGNFPPRFSGLQFPNYSSELNVNALELDDSALYLCASSPPGEHGYTFGSGTRLTVV.

This CDR3 is CASSLEVVPQDEQYF. In nucleotides, the CDR3 is TGTGCCAGCAGCTTAGAGGTGGTCCCCCAGGACGAGCAGTACTTC. The V and J genes are TRBV11-2 and TRBJ2-7; no reliable D call. Trimming left V 0 bases short and J 5 bases short, with 14 bases between. Germline V gene lookup returns CDR1 SGHAT and CDR2 FQNNGV. The CDR3 extends over 15 amino acids. Filled out from reference TRBV11-2 and TRBJ2-7, the complete variable domain reads EAGVAQSPRYKIIEKRQSVAFWCNPISGHATLYWYQQILGQGPKLLIQFQNNGVVDDSQLPKDRFSAERLKGVDSTLKIQPAKLEDSAVYLCASSLEVVPQDEQYFGPGTRLTVT.

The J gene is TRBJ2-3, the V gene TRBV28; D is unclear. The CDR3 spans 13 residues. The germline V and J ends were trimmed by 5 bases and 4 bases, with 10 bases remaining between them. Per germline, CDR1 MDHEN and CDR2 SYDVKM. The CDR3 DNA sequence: TGTGCCAGCAGTCTCAGGAACCCAGATACGCAGTATTTT. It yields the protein CASSLRNPDTQYF.

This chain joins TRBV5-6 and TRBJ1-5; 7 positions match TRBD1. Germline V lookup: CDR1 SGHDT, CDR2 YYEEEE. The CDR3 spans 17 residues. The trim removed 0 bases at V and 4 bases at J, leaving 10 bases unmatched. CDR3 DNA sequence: TGTGCCAGCAGCTTGGGGGCAGGGGGAATAGGGAATCAGCCCCAGCATTTT. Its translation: CASSLGAGGIGNQPQHF.

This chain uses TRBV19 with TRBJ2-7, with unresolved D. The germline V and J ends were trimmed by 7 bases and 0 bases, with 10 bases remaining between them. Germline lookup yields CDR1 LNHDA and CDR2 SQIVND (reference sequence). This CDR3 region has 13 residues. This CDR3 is CASTAGPSYEQYF. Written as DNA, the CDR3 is TGTGCCAGTACGGCAGGCCCCTCCTACGAGCAGTACTTC.

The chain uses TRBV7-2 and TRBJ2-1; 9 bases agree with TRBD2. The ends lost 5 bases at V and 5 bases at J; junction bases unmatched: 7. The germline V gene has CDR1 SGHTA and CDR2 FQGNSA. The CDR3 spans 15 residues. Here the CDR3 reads CASSPRLAGNNEQFF. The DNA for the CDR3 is TGTGCCAGCAGCCCTCGTCTAGCGGGAAACAATGAGCAGTTCTTC.

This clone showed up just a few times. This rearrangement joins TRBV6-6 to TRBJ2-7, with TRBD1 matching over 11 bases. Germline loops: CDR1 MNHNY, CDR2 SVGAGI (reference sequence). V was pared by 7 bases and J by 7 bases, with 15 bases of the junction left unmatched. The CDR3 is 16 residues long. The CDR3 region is CASNLDIGTGGSEQYF. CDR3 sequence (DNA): TGTGCCAGCAATCTTGATATTGGGACAGGGGGTTCGGAGCAGTACTTC.

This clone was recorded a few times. CDR3 amino acids: CASSVGGSGKTGELFF. The CDR3 DNA is TGTGCCAGCAGCGTAGGGGGTAGCGGCAAGACCGGGGAGCTGTTTTTT. The gene calls are TRBV9 and TRBJ2-2, with D tentatively TRBD2 (6 bases). The CDR3 runs to 16 residues. V was shortened by 0 bases and J by 5 bases, with 14 bases between the two germline ends. CDR1 is SGDLS and CDR2 is YYNGEE in the germline V gene.

The CDR3 DNA reads as TGTGCCAGTAAACTCATAGGAGCGGGAAGGTCTGAGCAGTTCTTC. Amino acids: CASKLIGAGRSEQFF. The chain has TRBV19 and TRBJ2-1, with 7 bases matching TRBD2. Trimming cost V 7 bases and J 9 bases; bases outside gene matches: 15. This CDR3 contains 15 residues. Germline V lookup: CDR1 LNHDA, CDR2 SQIVND (reference sequence).